The rows below give T cell receptor beta chains drawn from one sample of a study of T cell repertoires in cytomegalovirus infection. TCRdb redid the calling of the reads with MiXCR, one entry per CDR3 protein. The sample contains roughly 230,000 distinct CDR3 sequences, approximately 22% of which appear only once. Material: CD8+ T cells from PBMCs. All receptors derive from a human donor in good health (CMV status not recorded). Some clones in this sample may be carry-over from other donors' samples. Both conserved end residues are part of each CDR3. D genes are given only for firm matches. Some rows have no size entry. The others give once, few or many, or a class for an expanded clone.

J,V,D,size,CDR3,DNA
TRBJ1-1,TRBV28,.,many,CASSPGGGTEAFF,TGTGCCAGCAGTCCGGGGGGCGGCACTGAAGCTTTCTTT
TRBJ2-2,TRBV5-4,.,few,CASSTDSTNTGELFF,TGTGCCAGCAGCACGGACAGTACGAACACCGGGGAGCTGTTTTTT
TRBJ2-1,TRBV20-1,TRBD2,few,CSARVVTSGGQREQFF,TGCAGTGCTAGAGTTGTGACTAGCGGGGGGCAAAGAGAGCAGTTCTTC
TRBJ2-6,TRBV7-2,.,few,CASLSFISSGANVLTF,TGTGCCAGCCTCAGTTTTATTAGCTCTGGGGCCAACGTCCTGACTTTC
TRBJ1-3,TRBV12-3/TRBV12-4,TRBD1,few,CASTTTGRNTIYF,TGTGCCAGCACCACGACAGGGCGAAACACCATATATTTT
TRBJ2-1,TRBV28,TRBD2,medium-sized,CASSFVISGGADEQFF,TGTGCCAGCAGTTTTGTTATTAGCGGGGGGGCCGATGAGCAGTTCTTC
TRBJ2-7,TRBV29-1,TRBD1,.,CSVSDRGRSYEQYF,TGCAGCGTTTCCGACAGGGGGCGCAGCTACGAGCAGTACTTC
TRBJ1-1,TRBV6-5,.,few,CASSYPGLNTEAFF,TGTGCCAGCAGTTACCCGGGGTTGAACACTGAAGCTTTCTTT
TRBJ2-1,TRBV7-9,.,few,CASRGGPDNEQFF,TGTGCCAGCAGAGGGGGGCCGGACAATGAGCAGTTCTTC
TRBJ1-1,TRBV19,.,.,CASSLKGGHTEAFF,TGTGCCAGTAGTTTAAAGGGGGGGCACACTGAAGCTTTCTTT
TRBJ2-1,TRBV28,TRBD1,.,CASIRGQGANEQFF,TGTGCCAGCATCCGAGGACAGGGGGCGAATGAGCAGTTCTTC
TRBJ1-2,TRBV4-1,TRBD1,.,CASSQDRGTGDAYGYTF,TGCGCCAGCAGCCAAGATAGAGGGACAGGGGACGCCTATGGCTACACCTTC
TRBJ1-2,TRBV4-1,.,few,CASSQEGAEIYGYTF,TGCGCCAGCAGCCAAGAGGGGGCAGAAATCTATGGCTACACCTTC
TRBJ2-7,TRBV3-1,TRBD1,many,CASSPGTGDYEQYF,TGTGCCAGCAGCCCCGGGACAGGGGACTACGAGCAGTACTTC
TRBJ2-1,TRBV12-3/TRBV12-4,.,.,CASSLEDSNEQFF,TGTGCCAGCAGTTTAGAGGACAGTAATGAGCAGTTCTTC
TRBJ2-4,TRBV7-9,.,many,CASSSQQGFIQYF,TGTGCCAGCAGCTCCCAACAGGGTTTCATTCAGTACTTC
TRBJ2-7,TRBV4-1,TRBD1,.,CASSQEGDRGLREQYF,TGCGCCAGCAGCCAAGAAGGGGACAGGGGGTTGCGCGAGCAGTACTTC
TRBJ2-7,TRBV7-8,TRBD2,many,CASGLLAGDLQQYF,TGTGCCAGCGGACTCCTAGCGGGGGACCTCCAGCAGTACTTC
TRBJ2-4,TRBV12-3/TRBV12-4,.,few,CASSKSYGDAKNIQYF,TGTGCCAGCAGTAAAAGCTATGGGGACGCCAAAAACATTCAGTACTTC
TRBJ2-1,TRBV19,.,.,CASSIDTEQFF,TGTGCCAGTAGTATAGACACCGAGCAGTTCTTC
TRBJ1-1,TRBV7-6,.,few,CASTVGAYTEAFF,TGTGCCAGCACCGTGGGGGCCTACACTGAAGCTTTCTTT
TRBJ1-2,TRBV20-1,TRBD1,many,CSARDFAGGVDYGYTF,TGCAGTGCTAGAGATTTCGCAGGGGGAGTAGACTATGGCTACACCTTC
TRBJ2-1,TRBV12-3/TRBV12-4,.,.,CASTHGSSYNEQFF,TGTGCCAGCACCCACGGGAGCTCCTACAATGAGCAGTTCTTC
TRBJ1-2,TRBV2,TRBD1,.,CASTGTGIGYTF,TGTGCCAGCACAGGGACAGGGATTGGCTACACCTTC
TRBJ2-1,TRBV11-2,.,.,CASSSLEAVNEQFF,TGTGCCAGCAGCTCCCTCGAGGCCGTCAATGAGCAGTTCTTC
TRBJ2-2,TRBV11-2,TRBD1,.,CASSPRDSPNTGELFF,TGTGCCAGCAGCCCCCGGGACAGCCCGAACACCGGGGAGCTGTTTTTT
TRBJ2-5,TRBV2,TRBD2,.,CASNLAGGQETQYF,TGTGCCAGTAACCTAGCGGGGGGCCAAGAGACCCAGTACTTC
TRBJ1-2,TRBV28,.,few,CASEQGFYGYTF,TGTGCCAGTGAACAGGGTTTCTATGGCTACACCTTC
TRBJ2-7,TRBV6-5,TRBD1,.,CASADREFGSYEQYF,TGTGCCAGCGCTGACAGGGAATTTGGCTCCTACGAGCAGTACTTC
TRBJ2-1,TRBV6-2/TRBV6-3,.,few,CASSYPINEQFF,TGTGCCAGCAGTTACCCCATTAATGAGCAGTTCTTC
TRBJ1-1,TRBV2,TRBD1,.,CARKSATGGTEAFF,TGTGCCAGGAAGTCGGCGACAGGGGGGACTGAAGCTTTCTTT
TRBJ2-7,TRBV7-2,.,many,CASSLAQGRYEQYF,TGTGCCAGCAGCTTAGCGCAGGGTAGATACGAGCAGTACTTC
TRBJ1-2,TRBV7-2,.,many,CASSLAQYGGGYGYTF,TGTGCCAGCAGCTTAGCGCAATATGGGGGCGGCTATGGCTACACCTTC
TRBJ2-1,TRBV20-1,TRBD2,few,CSANEPGGHNEQFF,TGCAGTGCTAATGAGCCGGGGGGTCACAATGAGCAGTTCTTC
TRBJ1-5,TRBV28,.,.,CSSRPGNQPQHF,TGTTCCAGCAGGCCTGGCAATCAGCCCCAGCATTTT
TRBJ2-6,TRBV20-1,.,.,CSARGYQGGPGANVLTF,TGCAGTGCTAGAGGTTACCAGGGAGGCCCTGGGGCCAACGTCCTGACTTTC
TRBJ2-3,TRBV7-8,.,many,CASSLDPADTQYF,TGTGCCAGCAGCCTTGATCCTGCAGATACGCAGTATTTT
TRBJ1-2,TRBV7-9,.,.,CASSLGTDGYTF,TGTGCCAGCAGCTTAGGGACAGATGGCTACACCTTC
TRBJ2-2,TRBV27,.,many,CASSLVPGTAGELFF,TGTGCCAGCAGTTTAGTTCCGGGGACGGCCGGGGAGCTGTTTTTT
TRBJ2-1,TRBV28,TRBD2,.,CASLTSGGAYEQFF,TGTGCCAGCCTGACTAGCGGGGGGGCCTATGAGCAGTTCTTC
TRBJ1-2,TRBV7-6,.,many,CASSPGENYGYTF,TGTGCCAGCAGCCCAGGAGAGAACTATGGCTACACCTTC
TRBJ1-5,TRBV19,.,.,CASSIIGGSHNQPQHF,TGTGCCAGTAGTATCATCGGGGGCTCGCATAATCAGCCCCAGCATTTT
TRBJ2-7,TRBV7-9,.,many,CASSFDRLEQYF,TGTGCCAGCAGCTTTGACAGGCTCGAGCAGTACTTC
TRBJ2-7,TRBV20-1,.,few,CSARGGGGPYEQYF,TGCAGTGCTAGAGGAGGGGGGGGCCCCTACGAGCAGTACTTC
TRBJ2-1,TRBV11-1,TRBD2,few,CASSLAPGGNEQFF,TGTGCCAGCAGTCTAGCGCCGGGGGGGAATGAGCAGTTCTTC
TRBJ1-3,TRBV19,.,few,CASSAGSGNTIYF,TGTGCCAGTAGCGCGGGCTCTGGAAACACCATATATTTT
TRBJ2-1,TRBV28,TRBD2,.,CASSLLATTNNEQFF,TGTGCCAGCAGCCTACTAGCGACTACCAACAATGAGCAGTTCTTC
TRBJ2-5,TRBV20-1,TRBD2,few,CSAMAGGIETQYF,TGCAGTGCTATGGCGGGGGGGATAGAGACCCAGTACTTC
TRBJ2-3,TRBV7-9,.,few,CASSPQTTTDTQYF,TGTGCCAGCAGCCCTCAGACAACCACAGATACGCAGTATTTT
TRBJ2-3,TRBV12-3/TRBV12-4,TRBD2,.,CASSLGLAGPDTQYF,TGTGCCAGCAGTTTGGGACTAGCGGGGCCAGATACGCAGTATTTT
TRBJ1-1,TRBV19,.,.,CASSIGEGTEAFF,TGTGCCAGTAGTATAGGAGAGGGGACTGAAGCTTTCTTT
TRBJ2-1,TRBV15,.,.,CATSSGNEQFF,TGTGCCACCAGCAGTGGGAATGAGCAGTTCTTC
TRBJ2-7,TRBV20-1,.,few,CSASGTLYEQYF,TGCAGTGCTAGTGGGACCCTCTACGAGCAGTACTTC
TRBJ2-1,TRBV7-2,TRBD2,many,CASSLESGGSYNEQFF,TGTGCCAGCAGCTTAGAGAGCGGGGGATCCTACAATGAGCAGTTCTTC
TRBJ2-7,TRBV10-3,.,.,CAISESVTSHEQYF,TGTGCCATCAGTGAGTCGGTGACATCCCACGAGCAGTACTTC
TRBJ1-1,TRBV14,.,.,CASSQEWETEAFF,TGTGCCAGCAGCCAAGAGTGGGAAACTGAAGCTTTCTTT
TRBJ1-2,TRBV7-6,.,few,CASSSQGSNYGYTF,TGTGCCAGCAGTTCACAGGGTTCTAACTATGGCTACACCTTC
TRBJ2-5,TRBV20-1,.,.,CSAGRVPDVQETQYF,TGCAGTGCTGGCAGGGTTCCAGACGTCCAAGAGACCCAGTACTTC
TRBJ2-7,TRBV29-1,.,few,CSVGRGISYEQYF,TGCAGCGTTGGAAGGGGGATTTCCTACGAGCAGTACTTC